These T cell receptor beta chains were read from a single sample in a study of a mutant IDH1 vaccine in newly diagnosed glioma. These receptors are not linked to any known antigen. The repertoire was sequenced with immunoSEQ multiplex PCR; TCRdb's copy has only in-frame clones and lacks some. The repertoire includes 49,000 or so clones, 78% of them detected once, and less than 2% sits in the top ten. This sample comprised PBMCs, obtained from a glioma patient whose treatment included an IDH1 peptide vaccine. The receptors were gathered from a woman between 35 and 50 years old with glioma. Both conserved end residues are part of each CDR3.

>TRBJ1-1|TRBV5-1
CASSLSVSGKTEAFF
>TRBJ2-3|TRBV27
CASSYPGQGHTQYF
>TRBJ2-1|TRBV4-1
CASSQDVGPVYNEQFF
>TRBJ2-7|TRBV5-1
CASSLGLAGPLNEQYF
>TRBJ1-2|TRBV9
CASSVGEGGTNYGYTF
>TRBJ2-5|TRBV7-2
CASSPMTRNQETQYF
>TRBJ2-6|TRBV6-5
CASSPDGSGANVLTF
>TRBJ2-3|TRBV30
CAWSRAGGIYF
>TRBJ2-7|TRBV5-6
CASSLDSAEQYF
>TRBJ1-4|TRBV15
CATSRGWGSFLIGEKLFF
>TRBJ1-1|TRBV30
CAWHPRGRRGRTEAFF
>TRBJ1-2|TRBV27
CASSSLDRNYGYTF
>TRBJ1-2|TRBV29-1
CSVGVDYYGYTF
>TRBJ2-7|TRBV5-6
CASSPGSSGGYEQYF
>TRBJ1-5|TRBV5-7
CASSLYRSSNQPQHF
>TRBJ2-1|TRBV5-1
CASSVTSGGAREQFF
>TRBJ1-4|TRBV19
CASSPGRVNEKLFF
>TRBJ1-2|TRBV6-1
CASSEALLADYGYTF
>TRBJ1-2|TRBV4-1
CASSLTGRQDGYTF
>TRBJ1-6|TRBV5-8
CASSLRQGSNSPLHF
>TRBJ2-3|TRBV5-1
CASSLVTSGGTDTQYF
>TRBJ1-2|TRBV25-1
CASRASGGLYGYTF
>TRBJ1-2|TRBV6-1
CASSKTGEYGYTF
>TRBJ1-5|TRBV7-8
CASSPRDRERPQHF
>TRBJ1-5|TRBV12-5
CASGPQQGRGDQPQHF
>TRBJ1-1|TRBV2
CATHLDRGSAFF
>TRBJ1-6|TRBV9
CASSARQGAESPLHF
>TRBJ2-4|TRBV5-6
CASSSGLAGKNIQYF
>TRBJ2-1|TRBV5-1
CASSVIGGEGNEQFF
>TRBJ2-1|TRBV2
CASNTGHLTNNEQFF
>TRBJ2-3|TRBV7-9
CASSLAGTGGYAQYF
>TRBJ2-7|TRBV11-2
CASSLDGPSYEQYF
>TRBJ2-3|TRBV29-1
CSVARGGDRTDTQYF
>TRBJ1-1|TRBV9
CASSPLPQGGTEAFF
>TRBJ1-4|TRBV12-5
CATHRGAGEKLFF
>TRBJ1-2|TRBV19
CASSREGEGGYTF
>TRBJ2-5|TRBV10-3
CAISEAEETQYF
>TRBJ2-7|TRBV2
CAGSTGVGEQYF
>TRBJ1-2|TRBV5-1
CASSLSSGTSGYGYTF
>TRBJ1-2|TRBV14
CASSQDGTGLDHSYGYTF
>TRBJ1-3|TRBV7-2
CASRPSRGETIYF
>TRBJ1-6|TRBV7-2
CASSLGGSYNSPLHF
>TRBJ1-1|TRBV6-1
CASSERHTLNTEAFF
>TRBJ1-2|TRBV10-3
CAVASGHYGYTF
>TRBJ2-2|TRBV7-9
CASSSELAGGKLFF
>TRBJ2-7|TRBV5-1
CASSFDGQVELSEQYF